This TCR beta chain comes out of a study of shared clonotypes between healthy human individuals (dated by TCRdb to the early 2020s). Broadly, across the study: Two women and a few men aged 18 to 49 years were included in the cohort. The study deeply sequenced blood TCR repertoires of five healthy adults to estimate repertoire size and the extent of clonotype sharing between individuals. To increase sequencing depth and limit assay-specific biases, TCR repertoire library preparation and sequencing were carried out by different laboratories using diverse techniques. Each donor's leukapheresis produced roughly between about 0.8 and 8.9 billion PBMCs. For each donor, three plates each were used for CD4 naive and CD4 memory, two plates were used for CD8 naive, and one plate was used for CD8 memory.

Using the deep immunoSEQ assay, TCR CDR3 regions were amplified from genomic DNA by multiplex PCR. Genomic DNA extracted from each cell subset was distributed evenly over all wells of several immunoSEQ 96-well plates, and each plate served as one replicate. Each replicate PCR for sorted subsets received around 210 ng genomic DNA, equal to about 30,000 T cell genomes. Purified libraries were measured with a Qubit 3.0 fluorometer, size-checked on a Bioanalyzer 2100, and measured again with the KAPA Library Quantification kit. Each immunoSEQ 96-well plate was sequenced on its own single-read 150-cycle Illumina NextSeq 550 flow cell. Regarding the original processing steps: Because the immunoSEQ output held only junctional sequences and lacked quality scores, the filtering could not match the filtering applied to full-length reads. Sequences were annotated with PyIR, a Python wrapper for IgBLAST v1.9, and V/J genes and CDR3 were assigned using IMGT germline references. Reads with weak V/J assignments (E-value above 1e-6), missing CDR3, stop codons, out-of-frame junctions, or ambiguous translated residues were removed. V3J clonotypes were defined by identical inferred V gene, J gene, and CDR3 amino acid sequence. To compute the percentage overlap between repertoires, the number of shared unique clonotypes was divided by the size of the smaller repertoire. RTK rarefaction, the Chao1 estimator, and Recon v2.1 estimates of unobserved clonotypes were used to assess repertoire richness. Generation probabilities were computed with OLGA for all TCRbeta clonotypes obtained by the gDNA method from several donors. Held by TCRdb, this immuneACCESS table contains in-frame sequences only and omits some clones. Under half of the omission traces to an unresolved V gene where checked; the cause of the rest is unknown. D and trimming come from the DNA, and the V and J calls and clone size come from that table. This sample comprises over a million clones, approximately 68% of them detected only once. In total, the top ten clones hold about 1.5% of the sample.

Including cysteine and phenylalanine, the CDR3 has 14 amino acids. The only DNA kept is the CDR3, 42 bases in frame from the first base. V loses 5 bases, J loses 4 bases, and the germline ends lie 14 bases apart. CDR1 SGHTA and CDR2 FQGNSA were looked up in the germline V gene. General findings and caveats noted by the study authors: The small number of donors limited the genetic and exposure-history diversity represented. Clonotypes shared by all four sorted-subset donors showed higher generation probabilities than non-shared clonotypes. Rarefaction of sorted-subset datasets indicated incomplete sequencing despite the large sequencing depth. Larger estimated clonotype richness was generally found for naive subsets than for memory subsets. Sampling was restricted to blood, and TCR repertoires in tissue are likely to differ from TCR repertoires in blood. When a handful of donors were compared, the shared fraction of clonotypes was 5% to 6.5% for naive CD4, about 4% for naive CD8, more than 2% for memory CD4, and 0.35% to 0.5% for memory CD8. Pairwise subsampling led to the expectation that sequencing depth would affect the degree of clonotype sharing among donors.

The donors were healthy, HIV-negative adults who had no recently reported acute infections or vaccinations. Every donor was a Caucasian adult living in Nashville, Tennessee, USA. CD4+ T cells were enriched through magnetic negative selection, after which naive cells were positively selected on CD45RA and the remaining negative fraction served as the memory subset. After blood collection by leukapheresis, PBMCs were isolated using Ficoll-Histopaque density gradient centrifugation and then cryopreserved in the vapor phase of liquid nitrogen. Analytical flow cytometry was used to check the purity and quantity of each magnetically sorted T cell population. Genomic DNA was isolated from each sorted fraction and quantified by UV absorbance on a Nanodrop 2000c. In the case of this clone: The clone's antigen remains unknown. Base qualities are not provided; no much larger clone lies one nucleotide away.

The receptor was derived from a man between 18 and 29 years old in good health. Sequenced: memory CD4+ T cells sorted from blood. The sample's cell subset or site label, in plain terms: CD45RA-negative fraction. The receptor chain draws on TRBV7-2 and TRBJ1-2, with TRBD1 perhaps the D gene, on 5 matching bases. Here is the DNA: TGTGCCAGCAGCCCCCGGACACAAACCTATGGCTACACCTTC. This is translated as CASSPRTQTYGYTF. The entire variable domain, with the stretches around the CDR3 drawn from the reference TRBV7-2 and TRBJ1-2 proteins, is GAGVSQSPSNKVTEKGKDVELRCDPISGHTALYWYRQSLGQGLEFLIYFQGNSAPDKSGLPSDRFSAERTGGSVSTLTIQRTQQEDSAVYLCASSPRTQTYGYTFGSGTRLTVV.